Listed below are T cell receptor beta chains from one sample, sequenced in a study of tumor-infiltrating lymphocytes in oesophageal squamous cell carcinoma. Using its own MiXCR run on the PCR reads, TCRdb lists one record per CDR3 protein. The table lists some 18,000 distinct CDR3 sequences, about 40% of them singletons. Sequencing was performed on normal esophageal tissue next to the tumor. These receptor sequences come from a female donor with esophageal squamous cell carcinoma. CDR3s include the opening cysteine and the closing phenylalanine or tryptophan. A D gene is named only where the DNA matches it firmly. Clone size is not always given. Where it is, it says once, few, many or a class for expanded clones.

v_call	j_call	clone_size	d_call	cdr3_aa	cdr3_nt
TRBV10-1	TRBJ2-1	-	TRBD1	CASSDAGGNEQFF	TGCGCCAGCAGTGATGCAGGGGGCAATGAGCAGTTCTTC
TRBV7-9	TRBJ1-4	medium-sized	TRBD1	CASATGKNEKLFF	TGTGCCAGCGCGACAGGGAAAAATGAAAAACTGTTTTTT
TRBV6-5	TRBJ1-1	-	TRBD1	CASGRTGRGTEAFF	TGTGCCAGCGGCAGGACAGGGCGGGGCACTGAAGCTTTCTTT
TRBV2	TRBJ2-1	many	TRBD2	CASSEYLAAYNEQFF	TGTGCCAGCAGTGAATATCTAGCGGCCTACAATGAGCAGTTCTTC
TRBV7-6	TRBJ2-5	-	TRBD2	CASSPAIGRREWETQYF	TGTGCTAGCAGCCCAGCTATCGGGAGGCGGGAGTGGGAGACCCAGTACTTC
TRBV6-1	TRBJ2-1	-	-	CASSDGGYGNEQFF	TGTGCCAGCAGTGATGGAGGGTACGGCAATGAGCAGTTCTTC
TRBV6-2/TRBV6-3	TRBJ2-2	-	-	CASGGMDTGELFF	TGTGCCAGCGGAGGGATGGACACCGGGGAGCTGTTTTTT
TRBV7-2	TRBJ2-5	-	-	CASIDSTTAQETQYF	TGTGCCAGCATCGATTCTACTACGGCCCAAGAGACCCAGTACTTC
TRBV7-8	TRBJ2-2	once	-	CASSLWGGGELFF	TGTGCCAGCAGCCTGTGGGGAGGCGGGGAGCTGTTTTTT
TRBV7-3	TRBJ2-1	-	TRBD1	CASSKGQGAYNEQFF	TGTGCCAGCAGCAAGGGACAGGGGGCCTACAATGAGCAGTTCTTC
TRBV12-3/TRBV12-4	TRBJ1-6	-	-	CASSLAGTIRSPLHF	TGTGCCAGCAGTCTCGCCGGGACCATAAGGTCACCCCTCCACTTT
TRBV7-6	TRBJ2-1	-	-	CASSHRDTLAEQFF	TGTGCCAGCAGCCACCGGGACACCCTCGCCGAGCAGTTCTTC
TRBV7-3	TRBJ2-1	once	-	CASCINQETQFF	TGTGCCAGCTGTATCAATCAAGAGACCCAGTTCTTC
TRBV19	TRBJ1-5	-	-	CASSIGGSDYSNQPQHF	TGTGCCAGTAGTATTGGGGGGAGTGATTATAGCAATCAGCCCCAGCATTTT
TRBV5-4	TRBJ2-1	many	TRBD2	CASTHYEGLVHNEQFF	TGTGCCAGCACCCACTATGAGGGACTAGTTCACAATGAGCAGTTCTTC
TRBV7-9	TRBJ2-1	-	TRBD1	CASSLGTGGQFF	TGTGCCAGCAGCTTAGGGACAGGTGGGCAGTTCTTC
TRBV5-1	TRBJ2-3	-	TRBD2	CASSSWTSGSGDTQYF	TGCGCCAGCAGCTCATGGACTAGCGGGAGTGGAGATACGCAGTATTTT
TRBV5-1	TRBJ2-7	-	-	CASSLAEFGGYEQYF	TGCGCCAGCAGCTTGGCCGAGTTCGGGGGCTACGAGCAGTACTTC
TRBV2	TRBJ1-1	-	-	CASSVGVATEAFF	TGTGCCAGCAGTGTAGGAGTGGCCACTGAAGCTTTCTTT
TRBV10-2	TRBJ2-1	-	-	CASSELKDSSYNEQFF	TGCGCCAGCAGTGAGTTAAAGGATAGCTCCTACAATGAGCAGTTCTTC
TRBV28	TRBJ2-6	-	TRBD2	CASSLWVTSGSAGANVLTF	TGTGCCAGCAGTTTATGGGTTACTAGCGGGAGCGCTGGGGCCAACGTCCTGACTTTC
TRBV7-4	TRBJ2-7	-	-	CASSLQTITYEQYF	TGTGCCAGCAGCTTACAGACGATCACCTACGAGCAGTACTTC
TRBV7-3	TRBJ2-2	-	-	CASSLTAGELFF	TGTGCCAGCAGCTTAACGGCCGGGGAGCTGTTTTTT
TRBV4-3	TRBJ2-5	-	TRBD2	CASSQPGLGQETQYF	TGCGCCAGCAGCCAACCGGGACTAGGGCAAGAGACCCAGTACTTC
TRBV5-1	TRBJ1-5	-	-	CASSLGAGLNQPQHF	TGCGCCAGCAGCTTGGGGGCAGGCCTCAATCAGCCCCAGCATTTT
TRBV28	TRBJ2-5	many	-	CASSLPSEGGYNEQYF	TGTGCCAGCAGTTTACCCTCGGAGGGCGGCTACAATGAGCAGTACTTC
TRBV12-3/TRBV12-4	TRBJ2-3	-	-	CASSLHRTDTQYF	TGTGCCAGCAGTTTACACAGGACAGATACGCAGTATTTT
TRBV7-6	TRBJ2-6	few	-	CASSQGIGTGANVLTF	TGTGCCAGCAGCCAGGGGATCGGGACTGGGGCCAACGTCCTGACTTTC
TRBV11-3	TRBJ2-7	many	-	CASSLVGNEQYF	TGTGCCAGCAGCTTAGTGGGGAACGAGCAGTACTTC
TRBV7-9	TRBJ2-5	-	TRBD2	CAIEEGLARHEQYF	TGTGCCATCGAGGAGGGACTAGCGAGGCATGAGCAGTACTTC
TRBV7-3	TRBJ2-5	few	-	CASSREYQETQYF	TGTGCCAGCAGCAGGGAGTACCAAGAGACCCAGTACTTC
TRBV6-6	TRBJ2-7	-	-	CASSAKADSYEQYF	TGTGCCAGCAGCGCTAAAGCGGATTCCTACGAGCAGTACTTC
TRBV7-2	TRBJ2-3	-	TRBD2	CASSLVGSGDTSTDTQYF	TGTGCCAGCAGCTTAGTCGGTAGCGGGGATACTAGCACAGATACGCAGTATTTT
TRBV28	TRBJ1-5	-	-	CASSGSPRSNQPQHF	TGTGCCAGCAGTGGATCCCCAAGGAGCAATCAGCCCCAGCATTTT
TRBV6-2/TRBV6-3	TRBJ2-7	many	-	CASGVSYEQYF	TGTGCCAGCGGAGTATCCTACGAGCAGTACTTC
TRBV27	TRBJ2-7	-	TRBD2	CASSYRGLALAGGSYEQYF	TGTGCCAGCAGTTACAGGGGACTTGCTCTAGCGGGAGGATCCTACGAGCAGTACTTC
TRBV9	TRBJ2-7	few	-	CASSVEAGIGNSPLHF	TGTGCCAGCAGCGTAGAAGCAGGGATTGGTAATTCACCCCTCCACTTC
TRBV28	TRBJ2-1	-	-	CASSRDFYNEQFF	TGTGCCAGCAGTCGGGACTTTTACAATGAGCAGTTCTTC
TRBV7-3	TRBJ1-1	once	-	CASSLGVGEQFF	TGTGCCAGCAGCTTAGGTGTAGGAGAGCAGTTCTTT
TRBV11-2	TRBJ1-2	many	-	CASSLEGTQANYGYTF	TGTGCCAGCAGCTTAGAGGGCACCCAGGCTAACTATGGCTACACCTTC
TRBV7-2	TRBJ2-7	-	-	CASSSKAGSYEQYF	TGTGCCAGCAGCTCGAAGGCAGGGTCCTACGAGCAGTACTTC
TRBV10-2	TRBJ1-6	-	TRBD1	CASSERRTGGDSPLHF	TGCGCCAGCAGTGAGCGTCGGACAGGGGGGGATTCACCCCTCCACTTT
TRBV9	TRBJ2-4	-	-	CASSVEGQDYNEQYF	TGTGCCAGCAGCGTAGAGGGGCAGGACTACAATGAGCAGTACTTC
TRBV7-9	TRBJ2-5	-	-	CASSSTGYQETQYF	TGTGCTAGCAGCTCTACGGGGTATCAAGAGACCCAGTACTTC
TRBV28	TRBJ1-5	many	TRBD1	CASSITGGGQPQHF	TGTGCCAGCAGTATTACAGGGGGCGGACAGCCCCAGCATTTT
TRBV7-4	TRBJ2-3	-	-	CASSFFAGSTDTQYF	TGTGCCAGCAGCTTTTTTGCGGGAAGCACAGATACGCAGTATTTT
TRBV12-3/TRBV12-4	TRBJ1-1	medium-sized	-	CASSWTGDTEAFF	TGTGCCAGCAGTTGGACGGGGGACACTGAAGCTTTCTTT
TRBV20-1	TRBJ2-3	-	-	CSARQGSTDTQYF	TGCAGTGCTAGACAGGGAAGCACAGATACGCAGTATTTT